Below are 25 T cell receptor beta chains sequenced from a single sample in a study of post-analysis software for immune sequencing data. Unique-molecular-identifier-tagged TCR beta cDNA libraries were used. MiXCR, applied by TCRdb to the PCR reads, yields one record per CDR3 protein. The repertoire holds approximately 660,000 distinct CDR3 sequences, with approximately 60% as singletons. Their specific antigens are unknown. The study, taken as a whole, reports: Five or six TRBV segments, including TRBV5-6, TRBV5-1 and TRBV20-1, were more frequent in patients than controls.

What was sequenced was blood. Source of these receptors: a girl aged 2-15 years with multiple sclerosis.

The CDR3 sequence is CASSGRPDRDSEQYF. The CDR3 bases are TGTGCCAGCAGCGGTAGACCCGACAGGGACAGCGAGCAGTACTTC. The genes are TRBV21-1 and TRBJ2-7; TRBD1, the table's D call, was not compared with the DNA. TRBV21-1 is recorded as a pseudogene. CDR3 length: 15 amino acids.

This clonotype was counted once. The gene calls are TRBV7-2 and TRBJ2-1, with D uncertain. Trimming removed 2 bases at V and 3 bases at J, with 11 bases between. This CDR3 comprises 15 residues. Germline V gene sequence: CDR1 SGHTA, CDR2 FQGNSA. The CDR3 coding sequence is TGTGCCAGCAGCTTACCTAGAGTAATCTACAATGAGCAGTTCTTC. Translating it yields CASSLPRVIYNEQFF.

This clonotype has only a few counts. The chain links TRBV11-2 to TRBJ2-3; 10 nucleotides agree with TRBD2. Unmatched junction bases numbered 9, after V lost 1 base and J lost 2 bases. Germline assignment: CDR1 SGHAT and CDR2 FQNNGV. The CDR3 contains 18 residues. The CDR3 here is CASSLAWASGSPTDTQYF. CDR3 in DNA: TGTGCCAGCAGCTTAGCATGGGCTAGCGGGAGCCCCACAGATACGCAGTATTTT.

This clonotype was seen a handful of times. The genes are TRBV5-6 and TRBJ2-1; D tentatively reads TRBD1 or TRBD2 (5 bases each). CDR3 length equals 13 residues. V was cut by 5 bases and J by 9 bases, with 15 bases left in between. The germline V gene encodes CDR1 SGHDT and CDR2 YYEEEE. The CDR3 protein is CASRINPGTEQFF. The CDR3 nucleotides read TGTGCCAGCAGAATAAACCCAGGGACTGAGCAGTTCTTC.

J is TRBJ1-1 and V is TRBV11-1; no reliable D call. V was trimmed by 1 base and J by 0 bases, leaving 12 bases between them. This CDR3 is built from 16 residues. Germline-derived CDR1 and CDR2 are SGHAT and FQDESV (reference sequence). The CDR3: CASSLEFGTVNTEAFF. The DNA of the CDR3 is TGTGCCAGCAGCTTAGAGTTCGGTACAGTGAACACTGAAGCTTTCTTT.

V and J are TRBV2 and TRBJ2-1; TRBD2 might be the D (6 bases). V was clipped by 0 bases and J by 9 bases, with 18 bases between them. The germline gives CDR1 SNHLY, CDR2 FYNNEI. CDR3 length: 16 amino acids. The CDR3 nucleotides are TGTGCCAGCAGTGAAGCGCTTCAATCGCGGGGAACTGAGCAGTTCTTC. Amino acid sequence: CASSEALQSRGTEQFF.

The CDR3, as DNA: TGTGCCAGCAGGGGGGGGAGGACCTCAACTAATGAAAAACTGTTTTTT. The encoded protein is CASRGGRTSTNEKLFF. This chain links TRBV7-8 with TRBJ1-4; D perhaps matches TRBD1 (5 bases). The CDR3 has 16 amino acids. CDR1 SGHVS and CDR2 FQNEAQ come from the germline V gene. Trimming took off 6 bases at V and 0 bases at J, with 14 bases between the two ends.

V usage is TRBV24-1 and J usage is TRBJ2-2; no reliable D call. Trimming shortened V by 6 bases and J by 3 bases, and 13 bases separated the two germline ends. Germline loops: CDR1 KGHDR, CDR2 SFDVKD. This CDR3 is 15 amino acids long. CDR3 in DNA: TGTGCCACCAGTCCCCATGTAGAGTACACCGGGGAGCTGTTTTTT. It is translated as CATSPHVEYTGELFF.

This chain joins TRBV9 and TRBJ2-3, with TRBD2 identical over 8 bases. The germline CDR1 and CDR2 sequences are SGDLS and YYNGEE. The CDR3 has 15 amino acids. The ends lost 2 bases at V and 3 bases at J; junction bases unmatched: 5. CDR3 sequence (DNA): TGTGCCAGCAGCGTTATAAGCGGGAGAACAGATACGCAGTATTTT. It is translated as CASSVISGRTDTQYF.

A word on this clonotype: An end of the junction differs from the germline gene, which may be a read error. V usage is TRBV7-2 and J usage is TRBJ2-1, with D perhaps given as TRBD1 or TRBD2 (5 bases each). This CDR3 comprises 15 residues. The germline V gene encodes CDR1 SGHTA and CDR2 FQGNSA. CDR3 bases: TGTGCCAGCAGTTTAGCCGGGGCCTACAACAATGAGCAGTTCTTC. This codes for CASSLAGAYNNEQFF.

The rearrangement uses TRBV29-1 and TRBJ1-2; D not resolved. The CDR3 is made up of 12 amino acids. With 7 bases removed from V and 0 bases from J, the gap between germline ends came to 9 bases. The germline V gene encodes CDR1 SQVTM and CDR2 ANQGSEA. CDR3 nucleotide sequence: TGCAGCGCTAAGACAACTAACTATGGCTACACCTTC. Encoded protein: CSAKTTNYGYTF.

The rearrangement links TRBV12-3 or TRBV12-4 to TRBJ2-7, with a tentative D call TRBD2 (6 bases). The length of the CDR3 is 15 residues. V lost 4 bases to trimming and J lost 5 bases, with 18 bases between them. The CDR3 is CASSSPAGPQDEQYF. The CDR3 coding sequence is TGTGCCAGCAGTTCCCCGGCGGGGCCGCAGGACGAGCAGTACTTC.

With respect to this clonotype: Mismatch with germline at one junction end may stem from a read error. This chain joins TRBV18 and TRBJ2-5, with unresolved D. The CDR3 covers 12 residues. Germline V gives CDR1 KGHSH, CDR2 LQKENI. The CDR3 reads CASSSPSETQYF. The CDR3 bases are TGTGCCAGCTCATCACCGTCCGAGACCCAGTACTTC.

This chain joins TRBV5-1 and TRBJ2-1, with 7 bases matching TRBD2. Germline V lookup: CDR1 SGHRS, CDR2 YFSETQ. The CDR3 spans 15 residues. After removal of 4 bases from V and 4 bases from J, the junction contained 8 bases not matched to a gene. The CDR3 here is CASSTSPGLYNEQFF. CDR3 in DNA: TGCGCCAGCAGCACCTCCCCGGGACTATACAATGAGCAGTTCTTC.

V and J are TRBV6-5 and TRBJ2-5; 8 bases line up with TRBD2. V was pared by 6 bases and J by 6 bases, with 6 bases of the junction left unmatched. This CDR3 has 13 amino acids. CDR1 is MNHEY, CDR2 SVGAGI, per germline. The CDR3 loop is CASRGLAEQTQYF. The CDR3 DNA follows: TGTGCCAGCAGAGGACTAGCTGAGCAGACCCAGTACTTC.

This chain links TRBV6-4 with TRBJ1-1; the match to TRBD1 covers 8 bases. V shed 0 bases, J shed 4 bases, and the junction held 7 bases outside the gene matches. The CDR3 is made up of 16 amino acids. From germline, CDR1 is MRHNA and CDR2 SNTAGT. CDR3 in amino acids: CASSDSYQGASTEAFF. CDR3 nucleotides: TGTGCCAGCAGTGACTCCTACCAGGGGGCCTCCACTGAAGCTTTCTTT.

This clonotype was detected once. The V call is TRBV7-2, the J call TRBJ2-1, with a possible D match to TRBD2 (5 bases). CDR3 length: 17 amino acids. Germline V gene sequence: CDR1 SGHTA, CDR2 FQGNSA. Trimming cost V 1 base and J 0 bases, with 13 bases left between them. Here the CDR3 reads CASSLGGQRPSYNEQFF. CDR3 DNA: TGTGCCAGCAGCTTAGGAGGTCAGCGGCCCTCCTACAATGAGCAGTTCTTC. The full variable domain, completed using reference TRBV7-2 and TRBJ2-1, is GAGVSQSPSNKVTEKGKDVELRCDPISGHTALYWYRQSLGQGLEFLIYFQGNSAPDKSGLPSDRFSAERTGGSVSTLTIQRTQQEDSAVYLCASSLGGQRPSYNEQFFGPGTRLTVL.

Of note for this clonotype: This may be a read error: a much more frequent sequence differs by one nucleotide. The J gene is TRBJ2-7, the V gene TRBV7-2; 10 bases fit TRBD2. Trimming at V came to 1 base and at J to 4 bases, leaving 1 base not matched to a gene. In germline, CDR1 is SGHTA, CDR2 FQGNSA. CDR3 length equals 14 residues. CDR3 sequence reads: CASSLVLAGYEQYF. CDR3 bases: TGTGCCAGCAGCTTAGTACTAGCGGGATACGAGCAGTACTTC. The full variable domain, its missing parts supplied by reference TRBV7-2 and TRBJ2-7, is GAGVSQSPSNKVTEKGKDVELRCDPISGHTALYWYRQSLGQGLEFLIYFQGNSAPDKSGLPSDRFSAERTGGSVSTLTIQRTQQEDSAVYLCASSLVLAGYEQYFGPGTRLTVT.

The J gene is TRBJ2-5, the V gene TRBV5-1; 8 bases are a match to TRBD2. Germline trimming cut 1 base from V and 5 bases from J; bases unmatched to any gene: 4. There are 14 residues in the CDR3. Germline values: CDR1 SGHRS, CDR2 YFSETQ. The CDR3 loop reads CASSLRLARETQYF. Here the CDR3 DNA reads TGCGCCAGCAGCTTGAGACTAGCGAGGGAGACCCAGTACTTC. The entire variable domain, with the rest obtained from reference TRBV5-1 and TRBJ2-5, is as follows: KAGVTQTPRYLIKTRGQQVTLSCSPISGHRSVSWYQQTPGQGLQFLFEYFSETQRNKGNFPGRFSGRQFSNSRSEMNVSTLELGDSALYLCASSLRLARETQYFGPGTRLLVL.

This sequence joins TRBV7-9 and TRBJ2-5; 9 nucleotides agree with TRBD2. The ends lost 3 bases at V and 2 bases at J; junction bases unmatched: 7. The CDR3 totals 16 residues. CDR1 is SEHNR and CDR2 is FQNEAQ in the germline V gene (reference sequence). The DNA for the CDR3 is TGTGCCAGCAGCTTCCCTAGCGGGGCGGCACAAGAGACCCAGTACTTC. Its protein is CASSFPSGAAQETQYF.

This rearrangement joins TRBV7-9 to TRBJ2-2, with 13 bases lining up with TRBD2. Germline V lookup: CDR1 SEHNR, CDR2 FQNEAQ (reference sequence). The CDR3 sequence is 16 residues long. Trimming at V came to 4 bases and at J to 7 bases, leaving 6 bases not matched to a gene. The CDR3 spells CASSSPGLAGSGELFF. The CDR3, as DNA: TGTGCCAGCAGCTCGCCGGGACTAGCGGGAAGCGGGGAGCTGTTTTTT. Full variable domain (rest looked up from reference TRBV7-9 and TRBJ2-2): DTGVSQNPRHKITKRGQNVTFRCDPISEHNRLYWYRQTLGQGPEFLTYFQNEAQLEKSRLLSDRFSAERPKGSFSTLEIQRTEQGDSAMYLCASSSPGLAGSGELFFGEGSRLTVL.

The chain joins TRBV12-3 or TRBV12-4 to TRBJ2-7; 9 bases line up with TRBD1. The J call may be in error: the DNA end matches TRBJ2-5 better. The CDR3 has 14 residues. The CDR3 region is CASSFGTGMGTQYF. CDR3 sequence (DNA): TGTGCCAGCAGTTTCGGGACAGGGATGGGGACCCAGTACTTC.

The chain joins TRBV6-2 or TRBV6-3 to TRBJ1-2; a weak D match, TRBD1 (5 bases). The CDR3 runs to 14 residues. Germline V gene lookup returns CDR1 MNHEY and CDR2 SVGEGT. Trimming removed 8 bases at V and 2 bases at J, with 15 bases between. The CDR3 loop reads CASYRGSVNYGYTF. The CDR3 nucleotides are TGTGCCAGCTACCGGGGCAGCGTAAACTATGGCTACACCTTC.

The V gene is TRBV3-1, the J gene TRBJ2-7; D not certain. Germline V gives CDR1 LGHDT, CDR2 YNNKEL (reference sequence). CDR3 size: 12 residues. Trimming pared 4 bases from V and 7 bases from J, leaving 11 bases between. The CDR3 DNA follows: TGTGCCAGCAGCCTCTCCTCCGGGGAGCAGTACTTC. Amino acids: CASSLSSGEQYF.

This chain joins TRBV11-1 and TRBJ1-2, with D possibly matching TRBD1 (5 bases). The CDR3 loop spans 15 amino acids. The germline gives CDR1 SGHAT, CDR2 FQDESV (reference sequence). Trimming left V 5 bases short and J 3 bases short, with 16 bases between. As DNA, the CDR3 is TGTGCCAGCAGCCGTGACAGTTCTGCTTACTATGGCTACACCTTC. Protein product: CASSRDSSAYYGYTF.